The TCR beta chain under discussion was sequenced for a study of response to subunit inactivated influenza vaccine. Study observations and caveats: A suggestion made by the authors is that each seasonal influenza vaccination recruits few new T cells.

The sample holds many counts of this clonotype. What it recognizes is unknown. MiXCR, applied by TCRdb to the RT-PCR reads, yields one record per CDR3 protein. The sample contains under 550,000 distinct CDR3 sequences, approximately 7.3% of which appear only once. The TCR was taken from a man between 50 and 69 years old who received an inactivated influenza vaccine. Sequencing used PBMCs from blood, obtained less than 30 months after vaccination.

CDR3 sequence: CSVPSGGGAETQYF. The CDR3 coding sequence is TGCAGTGTTCCGTCTGGCGGGGGGGCTGAGACCCAGTACTTC. The J gene is TRBJ2-5, the V gene TRBV20-1; 9 nucleotides align to TRBD2. V dropped 7 bases and J dropped 5; count of bases not matched to a gene: 11. The CDR3 spans 14 residues. Per germline, CDR1 DFQATT and CDR2 SNEGSKA (reference sequence).